The T cell receptor (beta chain) described here comes from a study of blood T cell repertoires in COVID-19. Germline lookup yields CDR1 LGHDT and CDR2 YNNKEL (reference sequence). V was pared by 1 base and J by 4 bases, with 7 bases between. The CDR3 covers 13 residues. Details on this clone: Other DNA sequences in the same sample also yield this CDR3.

This table comes from immunoSEQ multiplex PCR, and its TCRdb copy is limited to in-frame clones, with some not included. The repertoire has 200,000 to 250,000 clones, more than 75% of them found once; the top ten carry approximately 8.4%. The sequence came from a woman aged 80 or over with COVID-19, enrolled during active disease. Sequences were obtained from peripheral blood. The rearrangement uses TRBV3-1 (or the pseudogene TRBV3-2) and TRBJ1-2; weak D call: TRBD1 (6 bases). The CDR3 DNA sequence: TGTGCCAGCAGCCAAGCGGACAGCTATGGCTACACCTTC. It is translated as CASSQADSYGYTF.